One sample yielded the 23 T cell receptor beta chains listed below, sequenced in a study of Ad26.COV2.S vaccination and SARS-CoV-2 variants. Sample treatment: about 20 received Ad26.COV2.S at low or high dose, single or two shots; 5 received placebo; per-sample allocation not given. Material that was analyzed had been drawn on day 63 after the first vaccine or placebo injection. The assay was immunoSEQ multiplex PCR, and TCRdb's table has in-frame clones only and misses some. Seen here are about 370,000 clones, around nine tenths observed once, and the top ten hold 3% to 4.5%. Sequencing was performed on peripheral blood, taken in a trial of Ad26.COV2.S vaccine versus placebo. The receptors were sampled from a person aged 18-60 years who received the Ad26.COV2.S COVID-19 vaccine or a placebo.

The chain couples TRBV30 to TRBJ1-3; a weak D match, TRBD1 (5 bases). The V end lost 0 bases, the J end lost 2 bases, and 5 bases lay between the germline ends. Germline lookup yields CDR1 GTSNPN and CDR2 SVGIG (reference sequence). The CDR3 is 13 residues long. As DNA, the CDR3 is TGTGCCTGGAGTGTACAGGCTGGAAACACCATATATTTT. As protein: CAWSVQAGNTIYF.

The chain couples TRBV5-4 to TRBJ2-5; D is possibly TRBD2 (5 bases). Trimming removed 0 bases at V and 2 bases at J, with 11 bases between. There are 15 residues in the CDR3. Germline V gene sequence: CDR1 SGHNT, CDR2 YYREEE (reference sequence). CDR3 nucleotide sequence: TGTGCCAGCAGCTTGGCCACTAGGCAGCAAGAGACCCAGTACTTC. Translating it yields CASSLATRQQETQYF.

V usage is TRBV11-2 and J usage is TRBJ2-2, with 8 positions matching TRBD1. The germline V gene encodes CDR1 SGHAT and CDR2 FQNNGV. The trim removed 6 bases at V and 3 bases at J, leaving 9 bases unmatched. The length of the CDR3 is 16 residues. This chain's CDR3 is CASRAPRGQDTGELFF. CDR3 DNA sequence: TGTGCCAGCAGGGCGCCCAGGGGGCAAGACACCGGGGAGCTGTTTTTT.

CDR3: CASSMRGGEAFF. The CDR3 DNA sequence: TGTGCCAGTAGTATGAGGGGAGGTGAAGCTTTCTTT. The gene calls are TRBV19 and TRBJ1-1; TRBD1 might be the D (5 bases). The CDR3 has 12 amino acids. CDR1 is LNHDA and CDR2 is SQIVND in the germline V gene (reference sequence). V lost 3 bases and J lost 7, with 9 bases in between.

The rearrangement joins TRBV3-1 (or the pseudogene TRBV3-2) to TRBJ1-4; D call uncertain. The germline V and J ends were trimmed by 5 bases and 5 bases, with 12 bases remaining between them. Looked up from germline, CDR1 is LGHDT and CDR2 is YNNKEL (reference sequence). The CDR3 length is 14 residues. CDR3 protein: CASSSRTGNEKLFF. CDR3 sequence (DNA): TGTGCCAGCAGCTCCCGGACTGGGAATGAAAAACTGTTTTTT.

V usage is TRBV5-6 and J usage is TRBJ2-3, with D uncertain. Trimming took off 4 bases at V and 0 bases at J, with 6 bases between the two ends. This CDR3 comprises 13 residues. Germline CDR1 reads SGHDT; CDR2 reads YYEEEE. This CDR3 reads CASSVDSTDTQYF. CDR3 nucleotides: TGTGCCAGCAGCGTTGACAGCACAGATACGCAGTATTTT.

This clone has a single count. The V call is TRBV5-6, the J call TRBJ2-2; D gene unclear. Trimming left V 3 bases short and J 5 bases short, with 14 bases between. Germline V lookup: CDR1 SGHDT, CDR2 YYEEEE. This CDR3 region has 15 residues. Written as DNA, the CDR3 is TGTGCCAGCAGCTGGGGTGACGGATATACCGGGGAGCTGTTTTTT. Translating it yields CASSWGDGYTGELFF.

The rearrangement joins TRBV6-2 or TRBV6-3 to TRBJ1-2; perhaps TRBD1 as D (6 bases). Trimming pared 2 bases from V and 12 bases from J, leaving 13 bases between. CDR1 is MNHEY, CDR2 SVGEGT, per germline. This CDR3 has 12 amino acids. The CDR3 here is CASSYAADRNTF. CDR3 bases: TGTGCCAGCAGTTACGCAGCGGACAGAAACACCTTC.

V usage is TRBV25-1 and J usage is TRBJ1-1; tentatively, D is TRBD1 (6 bases). Trimming cost V 5 bases and J 5 bases, with 12 bases left between them. The CDR3 extends over 13 amino acids. Germline CDR1 and CDR2: MGHDK and SYGVNS. The CDR3 protein is CASSTPGDTEAFF. DNA of the CDR3: TGTGCCAGCAGTACCCCAGGGGATACTGAAGCTTTCTTT.

This rearrangement joins TRBV6-6 to TRBJ2-7; no clear D gene. Germline V gene data show CDR1 as MNHNY and CDR2 as SVGAGI (reference sequence). The CDR3 extends over 11 amino acids. V was clipped by 2 bases and J by 2 bases, with 1 base between them. CDR3 in DNA: TGTGCCAGCAGTTACGCCTACGAGCAGTACTTC. Translated, it gives CASSYAYEQYF.

In this sample, this clone turned up once. The chain uses TRBV6-6 and TRBJ1-6; D possibly corresponds to TRBD1 (5 bases). The CDR3 has 13 residues. CDR1 MNHNY and CDR2 SVGAGI come from the germline V gene (reference sequence). Deletions cut 9 bases from V and 8 bases from J, with 14 bases between. CDR3 sequence: CASSGQTDSPLHF. The CDR3 nucleotides read TGTGCCAGTTCAGGGCAGACAGATTCACCCCTCCACTTT.

The genes are TRBV6-6 and TRBJ2-1, with D perhaps matching TRBD2 (6 bases). The CDR3 covers 15 residues. V lost 2 bases and J lost 7, with 15 bases in between. Germline V gives CDR1 MNHNY, CDR2 SVGAGI (reference sequence). The chain's CDR3 is CASSYDSGLLNEQFF. Written as DNA, the CDR3 is TGTGCCAGCAGTTACGATAGCGGCCTATTGAATGAGCAGTTCTTC.

This rearrangement joins TRBV7-9 to TRBJ1-4; TRBD1 might be the D (5 bases). The length of the CDR3 is 16 residues. Germline V lookup: CDR1 SEHNR, CDR2 FQNEAQ (reference sequence). Trimming took off 6 bases at V and 4 bases at J, with 18 bases between the two ends. CDR3 sequence reads: CASRQDGRRGNEKLFF. The CDR3 DNA follows: TGTGCCAGCAGGCAGGATGGGCGGAGGGGTAATGAAAAACTGTTTTTT.

The chain uses TRBV6-4 and TRBJ2-1; D is possibly TRBD1 or TRBD2 (6 bases each). V was clipped by 0 bases and J by 15 bases, with 15 bases between them. There are 13 residues in the CDR3. Germline V gene lookup returns CDR1 MRHNA and CDR2 SNTAGT. As DNA, the CDR3 is TGTGCCAGCAGTGACTCAAGACGGGGGCCTGCGTTCTTC. Protein sequence: CASSDSRRGPAFF.

This clone was seen only a few times. This chain uses TRBV7-9 with TRBJ1-1, with D possibly being TRBD1 (6 bases). Trimming pared 4 bases from V and 3 bases from J, leaving 12 bases between. The CDR3 is made up of 14 amino acids. The germline CDR1 and CDR2 sequences are SEHNR and FQNEAQ (reference sequence). Here the CDR3 reads CASSSKGGHTEAFF. The CDR3 DNA reads TGTGCCAGCAGCTCGAAGGGGGGCCACACTGAAGCTTTCTTT.

This sequence joins TRBV5-8 and TRBJ2-7, with D tentatively TRBD1 or TRBD2 (5 bases each). The CDR3 is 13 amino acids. The V gene lost 4 bases and the J gene lost 3 bases, with 11 bases spanning the gap. The V gene's germline CDR1 is SGHTS and CDR2 YDEGEE. CDR3 coding DNA: TGTGCCAGCAGCCGGGACCGGGACTACGAGCAGTACTTC. This encodes CASSRDRDYEQYF.

The V gene is TRBV11-2, the J gene TRBJ1-3; D ambiguous. V was trimmed by 3 bases and J by 0 bases, leaving 3 bases between them. The CDR3 has 13 amino acids. CDR1 is SGHAT and CDR2 is FQNNGV in the germline V gene. This CDR3 reads CASSLNSGNTIYF. The DNA for the CDR3 is TGTGCCAGCAGCTTGAACTCTGGAAACACCATATATTTT.

The V gene is TRBV7-2, the J gene TRBJ1-1; D is ambiguous. V was shortened by 4 bases and J by 6 bases, with 18 bases between the two germline ends. Looked up from germline, CDR1 is SGHTA and CDR2 is FQGNSA. The CDR3 is 15 amino acids. The CDR3 loop is CASSSFAWSSSEAFF. CDR3 nucleotide sequence: TGTGCCAGCAGCTCCTTCGCGTGGAGTTCATCTGAAGCTTTCTTT. The entire variable domain, with the rest obtained from reference TRBV7-2 and TRBJ1-1, is as follows: GAGVSQSPSNKVTEKGKDVELRCDPISGHTALYWYRQSLGQGLEFLIYFQGNSAPDKSGLPSDRFSAERTGGSVSTLTIQRTQQEDSAVYLCASSSFAWSSSEAFFGQGTRLTVV.

This chain connects TRBV3-1 (or the pseudogene TRBV3-2) to TRBJ2-2; D is tentatively TRBD1 or TRBD2 (6 bases each). CDR1 LGHDT and CDR2 YNNKEL come from the germline V gene (reference sequence). Trimming removed 5 bases at V and 4 bases at J, with 11 bases between. The length of the CDR3 is 14 residues. The CDR3 DNA sequence: TGTGCCAGCAGCGTAGGGGGGTCCACCGGGGAGCTGTTTTTT. Its translation: CASSVGGSTGELFF.

The chain is built from TRBV4-1 and TRBJ2-1, with TRBD2 matching over 10 bases. The V and J ends lost 1 base and 15 bases, in that order; junction bases with no gene match: 12. The CDR3 consists of 15 residues. Germline CDR1 reads MGHRA; CDR2 reads YSYEKL. In DNA form, the CDR3 reads TGCGCCAGCAGCCAAGCAACGCTAGCGGGGGCACGGCTGTTCTTC. It specifies CASSQATLAGARLFF.

This clone was counted a single time. This sequence joins TRBV20-1 and TRBJ2-3, with D possibly matching TRBD1 (6 bases). This CDR3 spans 14 amino acids. Trimming stripped 3 bases from V and 1 base from J, with 11 bases between. CDR1 and CDR2 from the germline V gene are DFQATT and SNEGSKA (reference sequence). DNA of the CDR3: TGCAGTGCTAGTCCGGGACATCGCACAGATACGCAGTATTTT. It encodes CSASPGHRTDTQYF.

The chain recombines TRBV7-9 with TRBJ2-5; a weak D match, TRBD2 (5 bases). The CDR3 loop spans 15 amino acids. Germline CDR1 and CDR2: SEHNR and FQNEAQ (reference sequence). Between the trimmed V and J ends, which lost 4 bases and 3 bases, there was a span of 15 bases. Here the CDR3 reads CASSSLGLAKETQYF. CDR3 in DNA: TGTGCCAGCAGCTCACTAGGGCTAGCTAAAGAGACCCAGTACTTC.

The chain couples TRBV5-1 to TRBJ1-1; D is ambiguous. Trimming pared 3 bases from V and 1 base from J, leaving 10 bases between. From germline, CDR1 is SGHRS and CDR2 YFSETQ. The CDR3 totals 14 residues. The CDR3 DNA follows: TGCGCCAGCAGCTGGACCGGAGGGAACACTGAAGCTTTCTTT. The encoded protein is CASSWTGGNTEAFF.